These 28 T cell receptor beta chains originate from one sample sequenced in a study of identical twins. TCRdb re-called the 5' RACE reads through MiXCR, storing one row per CDR3 protein. The data contain about 530,000 distinct CDR3 sequences, about a fifth of them singletons. The same data also contributed to another study, on yellow fever vaccine responses in identical twins.

Sequencing was done on a sample of CD4+ T cells sorted from blood. These receptors originate from a woman under 30 in good health.

This chain uses TRBV20-1 with TRBJ2-1; 7 nucleotides match TRBD2. J gave up 1 base and V 3 bases, and 6 bases lay outside the gene matches. CDR1 and CDR2 from the germline V gene are DFQATT and SNEGSKA (reference sequence). CDR3 length: 15 amino acids. In nucleotides, the CDR3 is TGCAGTGCTAGTTTAGCGGGCCTTTCCTACAATGAGCAGTTCTTC. This translates into CSASLAGLSYNEQFF.

The sample holds a few counts of this clonotype. The CDR3 reads CASSLGDRVSADTQYF. For the CDR3, the DNA is TGTGCCAGCAGCTTAGGGGACAGGGTTTCGGCAGATACGCAGTATTTT. The chain couples TRBV7-9 to TRBJ2-3; 9 nucleotides align to TRBD1. CDR3 length equals 16 residues. With 1 base clipped from V and 4 bases from J, the junction kept 6 bases outside the gene matches. The V gene's germline CDR1 is SEHNR and CDR2 FQNEAQ (reference sequence).

The chain joins TRBV10-3 to TRBJ2-7; D perhaps matches TRBD2 (6 bases). Germline V lookup: CDR1 ENHRY, CDR2 SYGVKD. The CDR3 covers 13 residues. V gave up 8 bases and J gave up 2 bases, with 13 bases separating them. The CDR3, as DNA: TGTGCCATCGTGGAGGGTTACACCTACGAGCAGTACTTC. Its translation is CAIVEGYTYEQYF.

The J gene is TRBJ2-7, the V gene TRBV29-1, with 11 bases identical to TRBD2. The V gene's germline CDR1 is SQVTM and CDR2 ANQGSEA. The CDR3 has 14 amino acids. With V trimmed by 7 bases and J by 7 bases, 12 bases remained unmatched. The CDR3 nucleotides are TGCAGCGCCCTTAGCGGGAGGGCCAAAATGGAGCAGTACTTC. Residues: CSALSGRAKMEQYF.

The V and J genes are TRBV4-1 and TRBJ2-2; D is possibly TRBD1 or TRBD2 (6 bases each). V gave up 1 base and J gave up 7 bases, with 10 bases separating them. The germline V gene has CDR1 MGHRA and CDR2 YSYEKL. This CDR3 has 14 amino acids. The DNA of the CDR3 is TGCGCCAGCAGCCAAGGAGGAGGGGGCGGGGAGCTGTTTTTT. Its translation: CASSQGGGGGELFF.

The table lists this clonotype with many counts. The chain employs TRBV5-1 and TRBJ2-3, with TRBD1 matching 9 bases. J was trimmed by 6 bases and V by 0 bases; bases with no gene match: 2. CDR1 is SGHRS and CDR2 is YFSETQ in the germline V gene. The CDR3 loop spans 14 amino acids. CDR3 DNA: TGCGCCAGCAGCTTGGGGGACAGGGCCGATACGCAGTATTTT. Protein sequence: CASSLGDRADTQYF. The complete variable domain, with remaining parts taken from reference TRBV5-1 and TRBJ2-3, reads KAGVTQTPRYLIKTRGQQVTLSCSPISGHRSVSWYQQTPGQGLQFLFEYFSETQRNKGNFPGRFSGRQFSNSRSEMNVSTLELGDSALYLCASSLGDRADTQYFGPGTRLTVL.

The V gene is TRBV20-1, the J gene TRBJ2-7; D might be TRBD2 (6 bases). Trimming cost V 6 bases and J 3 bases, with 15 bases left between them. Germline CDR1 reads DFQATT; CDR2 reads SNEGSKA (reference sequence). This CDR3 has 13 amino acids. The CDR3 spells CSAHPGVGYEQYF. The CDR3, as DNA: TGCAGTGCCCACCCGGGGGTAGGCTACGAGCAGTACTTC.

V is TRBV14 and J is TRBJ2-3, with D uncertain. The V and J ends lost 1 base and 7 bases respectively, with 9 bases between them. CDR3 size: 13 residues. Germline CDR1 is SGHDN and CDR2 is FVKESK. CDR3 sequence reads: CASSQVRSHTQYF. CDR3 in DNA: TGTGCCAGCAGCCAAGTCAGGTCTCATACGCAGTATTTT.

The V gene is TRBV7-9, the J gene TRBJ2-4; no clear D gene. V gave up 5 bases and J gave up 0 bases, with 8 bases separating them. CDR3 length: 14 residues. CDR1 and CDR2 from the germline V gene are SEHNR and FQNEAQ (reference sequence). The CDR3 here is CASSPDLAKNIQYF. The CDR3 DNA sequence: TGTGCCAGCAGCCCCGACCTAGCCAAAAACATTCAGTACTTC.

The chain joins TRBV10-3 to TRBJ2-2; 7 bases are a match to TRBD1. The CDR3 spans 16 residues. Germline V gene lookup returns CDR1 ENHRY and CDR2 SYGVKD. The J segment lost 1 base and the V segment lost 6 bases, leaving 8 bases of the junction unmatched. The CDR3 sequence: CAISPEGARNTGELFF. CDR3 sequence (DNA): TGTGCCATCAGCCCCGAGGGGGCCCGGAACACCGGGGAGCTGTTTTTT.

J is TRBJ2-7 and V is TRBV7-8; TRBD1 aligns across 8 bases. Germline loops: CDR1 SGHVS, CDR2 FQNEAQ. The CDR3 covers 15 residues. V lost 5 bases and J lost 1; bases outside the gene matches: 7. The CDR3 sequence: CASSVGTGISYEQYF. The CDR3 bases are TGTGCCAGCAGCGTAGGGACAGGAATTTCCTACGAGCAGTACTTC.

The V call is TRBV29-1, the J call TRBJ2-5; 8 bases are shared with TRBD1. The V and J ends lost 7 bases and 2 bases, in that order; junction bases with no gene match: 3. This CDR3 is 12 amino acids long. Germline lookup yields CDR1 SQVTM and CDR2 ANQGSEA. DNA of the CDR3: TGCAGCGGCCACAGGGGGCAAGAGACCCAGTACTTC. Its translation is CSGHRGQETQYF.

In its sample, this clonotype was seen a few times. The chain employs TRBV4-2 and TRBJ2-1; D might be TRBD1 (6 bases). Germline lookup yields CDR1 LGHNA and CDR2 YNFKEQ. CDR3 length equals 16 residues. V was cut by 0 bases and J by 0 bases, with 9 bases left in between. The CDR3 bases are TGTGCCAGCAGCCAAGACGGACAGCGCTCCTACAATGAGCAGTTCTTC. Its translation: CASSQDGQRSYNEQFF.

This chain joins TRBV27 and TRBJ1-1, with a possible D match to TRBD1 (5 bases). V gave up 5 bases and J gave up 6 bases, with 10 bases separating them. Germline lookup yields CDR1 MNHEY and CDR2 SMNVEV (reference sequence). This CDR3 spans 12 amino acids. The CDR3 region has the DNA TGTGCCAGCAGTACCGGGACCGCTGAAGCTTTCTTT. Its translation is CASSTGTAEAFF.

The chain recombines TRBV9 with TRBJ1-1; D gene uncertain. The CDR3 is 16 amino acids. V was pared by 4 bases and J by 4 bases, with 20 bases between. Germline assignment: CDR1 SGDLS and CDR2 YYNGEE. The CDR3 here is CASSSLPLRVGTEAFF. In DNA, the CDR3 is TGTGCCAGCAGCTCACTACCATTAAGGGTTGGCACTGAAGCTTTCTTT.

The chain links TRBV5-1 to TRBJ2-7, with 7 bases fitting TRBD1. The V gene's germline CDR1 is SGHRS and CDR2 YFSETQ. The CDR3 length is 14 residues. V lost 1 base, J lost 2 bases, and 3 bases stayed unmatched. CDR3 sequence reads: CASSLSGGTYEQYV. CDR3 DNA sequence: TGCGCCAGCAGCTTGTCAGGGGGTACCTACGAGCAGTACGTC.

In this sample, this clonotype turned up once. This sequence joins TRBV25-1 and TRBJ2-7; 7 nucleotides match TRBD2. V gave up 3 bases and J gave up 1 base; unmatched junction bases: 3. CDR3 length: 14 residues. Germline loops: CDR1 MGHDK, CDR2 SYGVNS. The DNA of the CDR3 is TGTGCCAGCAGTGACCCTAGCGGATCCTACGAGCAGTACTTC. This encodes CASSDPSGSYEQYF.

V gene TRBV4-1 combines with J gene TRBJ2-1, with 13 bases identical to TRBD2. The CDR3 contains 16 residues. Looked up from germline, CDR1 is MGHRA and CDR2 is YSYEKL. With V trimmed by 4 bases and J by 10 bases, 10 bases remained unmatched. The CDR3 nucleotides are TGCGCCAGCAGCCCATCCGGGACTAGCGGGACCAGCGAGCAGTTCTTC. Protein product: CASSPSGTSGTSEQFF.

This chain connects TRBV24-1 to TRBJ2-2; 8 bases match TRBD1. J gave up 7 bases and V 3 bases, and 9 bases lay outside the gene matches. The germline gives CDR1 KGHDR, CDR2 SFDVKD. CDR3 size: 16 residues. As DNA, the CDR3 is TGTGCCACCAGTGATCCGGTTCCAGGGGGCATCGGGGAGCTGTTTTTT. This gives the protein CATSDPVPGGIGELFF.

V gene TRBV20-1 combines with J gene TRBJ2-1; 9 positions match TRBD2. The germline CDR1 and CDR2 sequences are DFQATT and SNEGSKA (reference sequence). The CDR3 is 16 residues long. V lost 0 bases to trimming and J lost 0 bases; unmatched junction nucleotides: 3. CDR3 nucleotides: TGCAGTGCTAGAGACCAAGCGGGAGGCTCCTACAATGAGCAGTTCTTC. Translating it yields CSARDQAGGSYNEQFF.

V and J are TRBV6-1 and TRBJ1-1; D ambiguous. Germline V gene data show CDR1 as MNHNS and CDR2 as SASEGT. This CDR3 is built from 15 residues. V gave up 2 bases and J gave up 0 bases, with 10 bases separating them. The CDR3 protein is CASSEPGELNTEAFF. In DNA form, the CDR3 reads TGTGCCAGCAGTGAACCCGGGGAGCTGAACACTGAAGCTTTCTTT.

The chain employs TRBV11-2 and TRBJ2-7; 8 bases agree with TRBD1. This CDR3 comprises 14 residues. Germline lookup yields CDR1 SGHAT and CDR2 FQNNGV. Unmatched junction bases numbered 8, after V lost 5 bases and J lost 5 bases. The CDR3 DNA follows: TGTGCCAGCAGCCAGAGACAGGGGAACGACGAGCAGTACTTC. Encoded protein: CASSQRQGNDEQYF.

The chain carries TRBV20-1 and TRBJ2-1; 7 bases fit TRBD1. The V segment lost 4 bases and the J segment 0 bases; nucleotides outside the gene matches: 9. Per germline, CDR1 DFQATT and CDR2 SNEGSKA (reference sequence). This CDR3 has 16 amino acids. CDR3 residues: CSATAPGQSSYNEQFF. The CDR3 bases are TGCAGTGCTACCGCCCCGGGACAGAGCTCCTACAATGAGCAGTTCTTC.

This clonotype was counted a few times. The V and J genes are TRBV12-3 or TRBV12-4 and TRBJ2-1; 7 bases fit TRBD2. V trimming: 3 bases; J trimming: 6 bases; junction bases outside the gene matches: 5. The length of the CDR3 is 14 residues. CDR3 in amino acids: CASSLTSWGNEQFF. CDR3 sequence (DNA): TGTGCCAGCAGTTTGACTAGCTGGGGCAATGAGCAGTTCTTC.

This chain joins TRBV5-1 and TRBJ2-1; D possibly corresponds to TRBD2 (6 bases). CDR1 and CDR2 (germline): SGHRS, YFSETQ. The ends were cut back, 7 bases at V and 7 bases at J, with 21 bases in the middle. CDR3 length: 15 residues. In nucleotides, the CDR3 is TGCGCCAGCGGATTACCCGGGACTCTCAGGAATGAGCAGTTCTTC. Amino acids: CASGLPGTLRNEQFF.

In its sample, this clonotype was seen a few times. The rearrangement uses TRBV4-1 and TRBJ2-1; 7 nucleotides line up with TRBD2. Germline values: CDR1 MGHRA, CDR2 YSYEKL. This CDR3 is built from 17 residues. The junction had 22 bases not matched to a gene; V was cut back by 8 bases and J by 9 bases. CDR3 nucleotide sequence: TGCGCCAGCCGCCCTCCTCTAGCGGCGGGATATGGTAGTGAGCAGTTCTTC. It specifies CASRPPLAAGYGSEQFF.

This clonotype was detected a few times. V gene TRBV6-1 combines with J gene TRBJ2-5, with 11 bases matching TRBD2. Germline V gene data show CDR1 as MNHNS and CDR2 as SASEGT. The V gene end was trimmed by 7 bases and the J gene end by 5 bases; junction bases not matched to a gene: 9. The CDR3 runs to 15 residues. DNA of the CDR3: TGTGCCAGCATCAAACTAGCGGGGGCGGGGGAGACCCAGTACTTC. Its translation: CASIKLAGAGETQYF.

This clonotype was detected once. The chain employs TRBV7-9 and TRBJ2-1, with D tentatively TRBD2 (5 bases). The CDR3 totals 15 residues. The V end was cut by 3 bases, the J end by 0 bases, with 9 bases between. The germline V gene has CDR1 SEHNR and CDR2 FQNEAQ (reference sequence). This CDR3 reads CASSFLASSYNEQFF. As DNA, the CDR3 is TGTGCCAGCAGCTTCTTAGCGAGCTCCTACAATGAGCAGTTCTTC.